This TCR beta chain was profiled in a study of response to subunit inactivated influenza vaccine. TCRdb re-called the RT-PCR reads through MiXCR, storing one row per CDR3 protein. Here the sample spans hundreds of thousands of distinct CDR3 sequences, about 17% being singletons. Study-level points and caveats: Authors suggested seasonal influenza vaccinations each recruit few new T cells.

On this clonotype itself: Its specificity is unknown.

There are 13 residues in the CDR3. V was trimmed by 3 bases and J by 3 bases, leaving 6 bases between them. The receptor was derived from a man between 50 and 69 years old who received an inactivated influenza vaccine. The rearrangement joins TRBV12-3 or TRBV12-4 to TRBJ2-1; no firm D call. The specimen comprised CD4+ T cells sorted from PBMCs, sampled less than 30 months after vaccination. DNA of the CDR3: TGTGCCAGCAGTTTCGGCGGCTACAATGAGCAGTTCTTC. Translating it yields CASSFGGYNEQFF.